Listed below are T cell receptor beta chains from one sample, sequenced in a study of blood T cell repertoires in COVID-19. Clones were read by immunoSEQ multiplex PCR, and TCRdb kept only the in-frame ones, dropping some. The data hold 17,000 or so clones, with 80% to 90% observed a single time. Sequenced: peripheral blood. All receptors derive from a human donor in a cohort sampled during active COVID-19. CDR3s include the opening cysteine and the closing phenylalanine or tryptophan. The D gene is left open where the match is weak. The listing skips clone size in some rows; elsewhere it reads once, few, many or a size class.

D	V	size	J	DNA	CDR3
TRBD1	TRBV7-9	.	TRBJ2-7	TGTGCCAGCAGTCGAACAGGGGGCGATGAGCAGTACTTC	CASSRTGGDEQYF
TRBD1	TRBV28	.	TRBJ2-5	TGTGCCAGCAGTGTTACCGGGACAGGGTCAATGAAAGAGACCCAGTACTTC	CASSVTGTGSMKETQYF
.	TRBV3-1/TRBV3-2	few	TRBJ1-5	TGTGCCAGCAGCCAGATTCCGGGATATCAGCCCCAGCATTTT	CASSQIPGYQPQHF
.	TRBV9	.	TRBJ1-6	TGTGCCAGCAGCGTAGTGGGTTGGGGCAATTCACCCCTCCACTTT	CASSVVGWGNSPLHF
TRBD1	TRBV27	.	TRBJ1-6	TGTGCCAGCAGGGACAGGGAGGAACCCCTCCACTTT	CASRDREEPLHF
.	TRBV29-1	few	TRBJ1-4	TGCAGCGTTGCCTACAGAGTAAATGAAAAACTGTTTTTT	CSVAYRVNEKLFF
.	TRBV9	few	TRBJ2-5	TGTGCCAGCAGCGCGGTAGGACTGTTCCAAGAGACCCAGTACTTC	CASSAVGLFQETQYF
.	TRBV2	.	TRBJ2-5	TGTGCCAGCAAAATCACGGGAGTGGAGACCCAGTACTTC	CASKITGVETQYF
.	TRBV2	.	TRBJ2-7	TGTGCCAGCAGCGAACGGCCGGGGGTTACCTACGAGCAGTACTTC	CASSERPGVTYEQYF
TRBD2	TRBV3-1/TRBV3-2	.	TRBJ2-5	TGTGCCAGCAGCCTGGGACTACGCGACGAACAAGAGACCCAGTACTTC	CASSLGLRDEQETQYF
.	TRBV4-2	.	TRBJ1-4	TGTGCCAGCAGCCAAGATATCACAGGATTTGAAAAACTGTTTTTT	CASSQDITGFEKLFF
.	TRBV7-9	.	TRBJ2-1	TGTGCCAGCAGCTTTGGAGGGCGCTTCGATGAGCAGTTCTTC	CASSFGGRFDEQFF
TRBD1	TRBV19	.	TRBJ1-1	TGTGCCAGTAATCCAGGGGGAAGAACTGAAGCTTTCTTT	CASNPGGRTEAFF
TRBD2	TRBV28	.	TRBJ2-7	TGTGCCAGCAGTCCCCGGACTAGCGGGAGCTCCTACGAGCAGTACTTC	CASSPRTSGSSYEQYF
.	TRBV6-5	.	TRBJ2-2	TGTGCGGGGGGGCAGGGGCAGGCCGGGGAGCTGTTTTTT	CAGGQGQAGELFF
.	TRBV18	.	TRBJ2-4	TGTGCCAGCTCACCAGGGGGGAGAGAAATCAGCCTAACCAAAAACATTCAGTACTTC	CASSPGGREISLTKNIQYF
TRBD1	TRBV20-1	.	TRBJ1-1	TGCAGTGCTAGTGAGACAGGGGTTAATAGGGCTTTCTTT	CSASETGVNRAFF
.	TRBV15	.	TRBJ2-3	TGTGCCACCGCTCCAGGGGTATCAGATACGCAGTATTTT	CATAPGVSDTQYF
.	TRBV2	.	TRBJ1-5	TGTGCCAGCAGTGAAGGGAGAGTCGCCAATCAGCCCCAGCATTTT	CASSEGRVANQPQHF
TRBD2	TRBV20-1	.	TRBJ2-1	TGCAGTGCTAGTTCTTCCGCTAGCGGGAGGTCCGCGGATGAGCAGTTCTTC	CSASSSASGRSADEQFF
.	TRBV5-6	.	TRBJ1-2	TGTGCCAGCAGTCTGGTCATCTCGGGGGGCCATGGCTACACCTTC	CASSLVISGGHGYTF
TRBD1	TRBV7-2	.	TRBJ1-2	TGTGCCAGCAGCTTAGGCGGGACAGGGTATGGCTACACCTTC	CASSLGGTGYGYTF
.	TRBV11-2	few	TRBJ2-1	TGTGCCAGCAGCCAAGGGACTCAACCCTTTCCCGAGCAGTTCTTC	CASSQGTQPFPEQFF
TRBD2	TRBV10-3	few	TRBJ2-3	TGTGCCATCAGTGAGTCAAGGCTAGCGGGAGCAGGGGATACGCAGTATTTT	CAISESRLAGAGDTQYF
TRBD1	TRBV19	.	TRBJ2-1	TGTGCCAGTAGTTGGGACAGTTACAATGAGCAGTTCTTC	CASSWDSYNEQFF
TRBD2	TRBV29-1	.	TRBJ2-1	TGCAGCGTTGAGGGGGGACTAGCGGGAACCTTCGCGCACAATGAGCAGTTCTTC	CSVEGGLAGTFAHNEQFF
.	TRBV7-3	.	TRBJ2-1	TGTGCCAGCAGCTTCATTCCTGGGCTGCCAGGAAGGAATAGCTACAATGAGCAGTTCTTC	CASSFIPGLPGRNSYNEQFF
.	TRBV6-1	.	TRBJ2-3	TGTGCCAGCAGTGAACGCCTAGCACGCACAGATACGCAGTATTTT	CASSERLARTDTQYF
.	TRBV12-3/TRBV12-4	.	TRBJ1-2	TGTGCCAGCAGTTTACCAGGGGATGGCTACACCTTC	CASSLPGDGYTF